One TCR beta chain is described in this entry. Its antigen is unidentified. Pooled CD45RO+ cells and CCR7-negative CD45RA+ TemRA cells made up CD8 memory. Germline loops: CDR1 ENHRY, CDR2 SYGVKD. The V gene lost 0 bases and the J gene lost 4 bases, with 8 bases spanning the gap. CDR3 length: 14 amino acids. Assay used: immunoSEQ multiplex PCR; TCRdb lists only in-frame clones, some missing. Of around 690,000 clones listed, 90% are singletons. This record comes from a study of shared clonotypes between healthy human individuals. Regarding the study as a whole: Represented diversity (both genetic and exposure-history) was limited by the small number of donors. In this cohort, only blood was sampled, and tissue repertoires likely differ.

The sample was memory CD8+ T cells from PBMCs. Subset denoted: CD45RO+ cells pooled with CCR7-negative TemRA cells. This chain links TRBV10-3 with TRBJ2-3; D gene ambiguous. The clonotype originates from a man between 18 and 29 years old in good health. Some clones in this sample may be carry-over from other donors' samples. The DNA for the CDR3 is TGTGCCATCAGTGAGTCAGTAGGAGCAGATACGCAGTATTTT. Residues: CAISESVGADTQYF.